This TCR beta chain was found in a study of OX40 agonist ivuxolimab in advanced cancers. Whole-study context: Patients were infused with ivuxolimab every 2 weeks at 0.01 to 10 mg/kg. Participants could have had prior anti-PD-1, anti-PD-L1 or anti-CTLA-4 therapy, and approximately 37% had some.

TCRdb keeps only in-frame clones here, not all; method: immunoSEQ multiplex PCR. The data contain tens of thousands of clones, roughly 87% of them singletons. The study, taken as a whole, reports: On average, CD8+ T cells showed a greater number of expanded clones than CD4+. Clonal expansion from baseline to week 6 occurred in both CD4+ and CD8+ T cells.

This clone was seen just once. Antigen specificity is unknown. The CDR3 spans 15 residues. Trimming took off 0 bases at V and 5 bases at J, with 13 bases between the two ends. Germline CDR1 LGHNA, CDR2 YNFKEQ. This receptor was identified in an adult with an advanced solid tumor such as melanoma, head and neck, liver or kidney cancer. The chain is built from TRBV4-2 and TRBJ1-1; D perhaps matches TRBD1 (6 bases). The sample in question was CD4+ or CD8+ T cells sorted from blood, obtained in a trial of the OX40 agonist ivuxolimab. DNA of the CDR3: TGTGCCAGCAGCCAAGATTTCGCAGGGGAAACTGAAGCTTTCTTT. Translation: CASSQDFAGETEAFF.